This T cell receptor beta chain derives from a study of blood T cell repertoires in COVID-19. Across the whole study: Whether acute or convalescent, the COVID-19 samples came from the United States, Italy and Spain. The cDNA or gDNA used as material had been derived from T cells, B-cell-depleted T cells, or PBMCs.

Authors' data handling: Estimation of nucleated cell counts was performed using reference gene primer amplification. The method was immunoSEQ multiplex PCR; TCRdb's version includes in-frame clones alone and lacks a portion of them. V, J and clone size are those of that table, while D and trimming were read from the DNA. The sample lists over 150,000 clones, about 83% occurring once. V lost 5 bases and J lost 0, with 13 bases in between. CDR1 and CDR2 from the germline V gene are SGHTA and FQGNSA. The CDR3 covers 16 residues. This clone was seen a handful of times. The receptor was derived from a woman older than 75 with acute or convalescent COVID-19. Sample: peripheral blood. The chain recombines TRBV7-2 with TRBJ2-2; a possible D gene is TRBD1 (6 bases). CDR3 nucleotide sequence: TGTGCCAGCAGCCTCCTAGGGGGTTCGAACACCGGGGAGCTGTTTTTT. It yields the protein CASSLLGGSNTGELFF.